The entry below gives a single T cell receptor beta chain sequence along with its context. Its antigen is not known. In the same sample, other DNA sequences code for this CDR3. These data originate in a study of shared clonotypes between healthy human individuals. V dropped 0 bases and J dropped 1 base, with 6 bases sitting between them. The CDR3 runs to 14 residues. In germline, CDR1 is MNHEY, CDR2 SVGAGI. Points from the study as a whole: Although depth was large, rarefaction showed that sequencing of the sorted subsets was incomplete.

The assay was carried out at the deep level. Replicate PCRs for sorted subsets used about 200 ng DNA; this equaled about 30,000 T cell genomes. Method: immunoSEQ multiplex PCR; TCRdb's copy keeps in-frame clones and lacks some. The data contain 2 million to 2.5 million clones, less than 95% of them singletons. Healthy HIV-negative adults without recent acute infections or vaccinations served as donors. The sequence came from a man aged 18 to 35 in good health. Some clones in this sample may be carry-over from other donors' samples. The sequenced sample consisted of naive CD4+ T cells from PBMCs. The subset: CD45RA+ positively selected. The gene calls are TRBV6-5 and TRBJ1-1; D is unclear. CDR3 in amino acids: CASSYSHTNTEAFF. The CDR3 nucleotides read TGTGCCAGCAGTTACTCTCATACGAACACTGAAGCTTTCTTT.